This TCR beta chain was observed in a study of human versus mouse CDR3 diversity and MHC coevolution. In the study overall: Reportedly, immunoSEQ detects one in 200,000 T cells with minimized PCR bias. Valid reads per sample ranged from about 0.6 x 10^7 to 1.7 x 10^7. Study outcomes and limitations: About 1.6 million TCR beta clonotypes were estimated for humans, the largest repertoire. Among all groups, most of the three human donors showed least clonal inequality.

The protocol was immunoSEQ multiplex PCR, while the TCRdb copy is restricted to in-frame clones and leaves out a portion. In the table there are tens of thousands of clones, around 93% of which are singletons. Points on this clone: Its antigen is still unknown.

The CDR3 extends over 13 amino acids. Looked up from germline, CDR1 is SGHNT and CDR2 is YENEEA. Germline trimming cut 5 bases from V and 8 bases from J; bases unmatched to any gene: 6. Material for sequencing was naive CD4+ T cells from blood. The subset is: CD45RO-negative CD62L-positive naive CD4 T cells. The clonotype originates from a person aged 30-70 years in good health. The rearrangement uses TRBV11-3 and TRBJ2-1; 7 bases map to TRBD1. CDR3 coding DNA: TGTGCCAGCAGCGCGAGAGACAGGGATGAGCAGTTCTTC. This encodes CASSARDRDEQFF. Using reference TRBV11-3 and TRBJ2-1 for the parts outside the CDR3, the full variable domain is EAGVVQSPRYKIIEKKQPVAFWCNPISGHNTLYWYLQNLGQGPELLIRYENEEAVDDSQLPKDRFSAERLKGVDSTLKIQPAELGDSAVYLCASSARDRDEQFFGPGTRLTVL.